This T cell receptor beta chain was found in a study of blood T cell repertoires in COVID-19. TCRdb's table, derived via immunoSEQ multiplex PCR, lists solely in-frame clones and lacks some. The sample carries around 450,000 clones, 90% recorded once. Looked up from germline, CDR1 is LGHDT and CDR2 is YNNKEL (reference sequence). CDR3 length: 13 amino acids. Unmatched junction bases numbered 4, after V lost 5 bases and J lost 11 bases. The chain uses TRBV3-1 (or the pseudogene TRBV3-2) and TRBJ1-6, with 9 positions matching TRBD1. This receptor was obtained from a man aged 18 to 35 who had recovered from COVID-19. Material: PBMCs or T cells enriched from blood (not recorded which). The CDR3 DNA sequence: TGTGCCAGCAGCGGACAGGGGAACGCACCCCTCCACTTT. Its protein is CASSGQGNAPLHF.